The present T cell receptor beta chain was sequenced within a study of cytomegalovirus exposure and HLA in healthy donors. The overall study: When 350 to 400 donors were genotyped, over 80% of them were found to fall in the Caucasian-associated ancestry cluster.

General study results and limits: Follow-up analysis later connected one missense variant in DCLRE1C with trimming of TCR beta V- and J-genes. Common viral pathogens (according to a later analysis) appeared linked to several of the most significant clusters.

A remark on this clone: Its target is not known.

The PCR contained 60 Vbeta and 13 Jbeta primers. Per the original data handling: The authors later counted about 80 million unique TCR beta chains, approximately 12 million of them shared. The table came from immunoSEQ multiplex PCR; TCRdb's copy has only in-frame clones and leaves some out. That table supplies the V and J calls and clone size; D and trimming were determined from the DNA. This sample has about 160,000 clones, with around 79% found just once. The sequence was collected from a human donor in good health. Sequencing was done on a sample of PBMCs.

Here the CDR3 reads CASSIDSFQPQHF. The CDR3 DNA is TGTGCCAGTAGTATCGACAGCTTCCAGCCCCAGCATTTT. The rearrangement uses TRBV19 and TRBJ1-5, with D possibly being TRBD1 (5 bases). This CDR3 contains 13 residues. Germline loops: CDR1 LNHDA, CDR2 SQIVND (reference sequence). V was shortened by 3 bases and J by 7 bases, with 10 bases between the two germline ends. Full variable domain (remainder filled in from reference TRBV19 and TRBJ1-5): DGGITQSPKYLFRKEGQNVTLSCEQNLNHDAMYWYRQDPGQGLRLIYYSQIVNDFQKGDIAEGYSVSREKKESFPLTVTSAQKNPTAFYLCASSIDSFQPQHFGDGTRLSIL.